The entry that follows covers one T cell receptor beta chain sequence. Its antigen is not identified. At the deep level, the assay was run. Measured with immunoSEQ multiplex PCR; TCRdb has only the in-frame clones, and not every one. The table lists around 700,000 clones, more than 70% of them singletons. These data belong to a study of shared clonotypes between healthy human individuals. Study-wide findings and caveats: Sequencing depth was predicted to influence how clonotypes are shared among donors.

Recent vaccinations or acute infections were absent in the healthy HIV-negative adult donors. CD4+ cells underwent separation, giving CD45RA+ naive and CD45RA-negative memory subsets. Germline V CDR1 and CDR2: SGHTS, YDEGEE. This CDR3 is built from 14 residues. V was shortened by 5 bases and J by 2 bases, with 10 bases between the two germline ends. The chain employs TRBV5-8 and TRBJ2-2; D is undetermined. What was sequenced was memory CD4+ T cells sorted from blood. Subset described: CD45RA-negative fraction. The sequence was obtained from a woman in her thirties in good health. This chain's CDR3 is CASRDYPNTGELFF. The CDR3 bases are TGTGCCAGCAGAGATTATCCTAACACCGGGGAGCTGTTTTTT.